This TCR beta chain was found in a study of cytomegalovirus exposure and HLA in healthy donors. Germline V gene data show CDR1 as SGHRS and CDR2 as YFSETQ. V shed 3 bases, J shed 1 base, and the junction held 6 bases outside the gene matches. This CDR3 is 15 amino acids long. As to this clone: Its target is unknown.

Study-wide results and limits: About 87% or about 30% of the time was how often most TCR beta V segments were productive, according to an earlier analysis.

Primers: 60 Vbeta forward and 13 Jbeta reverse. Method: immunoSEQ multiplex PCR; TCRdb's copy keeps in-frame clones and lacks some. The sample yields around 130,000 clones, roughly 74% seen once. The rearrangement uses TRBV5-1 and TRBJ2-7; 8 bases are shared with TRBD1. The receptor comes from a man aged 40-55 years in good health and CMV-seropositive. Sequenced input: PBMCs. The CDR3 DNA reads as TGCGCCAGCAGCTCTTTCGACAGGGGTTCCTACGAGCAGTACTTC. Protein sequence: CASSSFDRGSYEQYF.